The clone carrying this T cell receptor beta chain has ten or more counts. These data are taken from a study of regulatory T cells in long-lasting Graves disease. The CDR3 covers 13 residues. Germline CDR1 KGHDR, CDR2 SFDVKD. V was trimmed by 9 bases and J by 7 bases, leaving 15 bases between them. The sample's time point: persistent/refractory GD, antithyroid drugs over 5 years with positive TRAb. PBMCs provided the RNA from which the TCR library was made. Through Arm-PCR of CDR3 regions and iRepertoire HTBI primers, TCR beta libraries were built. Each CDR3 protein gets one entry after TCRdb re-called the multiplex PCR reads with MiXCR. The top ten hold under 9% of the sample, which has 400,000 to 500,000 distinct CDR3 sequences, 20% to 25% seen once.

This sequence joins TRBV24-1 and TRBJ2-1, with D possibly matching TRBD1 (6 bases). The TCR was taken from a female donor with Graves disease. Source: peripheral blood mononuclear cells (PBMCs), taken when the disease was refractory, from a patient treated with antithyroid drugs. Here the CDR3 DNA reads TGTGCCACCGCTCCGGGGCAGGGGAATGAGCAGTTCTTC. Translated, it gives CATAPGQGNEQFF.